This TCR beta chain derives from a study of T cell repertoires in cytomegalovirus infection. Study summary: CMV infection and matching HLA type were both indicated by public TCR beta signatures.

This clonotype was counted a few times. The CDR3 is 10 amino acids. Trimming shortened V by 8 bases and J by 8 bases, and 9 bases separated the two germline ends. Germline V gives CDR1 MDHEN, CDR2 SYDVKM. TCRdb re-called the reads with MiXCR, one entry per CDR3 protein. The repertoire includes fewer than 250,000 distinct CDR3 sequences, roughly 20% of them detected once, and 18% sits in the top ten. The chain couples TRBV28 to TRBJ2-5; no clear D. The material sequenced was CD8+ T cells from PBMCs. The source is a human donor in good health (CMV status not recorded). Some clones in this sample may be carry-over from other donors' samples. CDR3 in amino acids: CASGPQTQYF. The DNA for the CDR3 is TGTGCCAGCGGCCCTCAAACCCAGTACTTC.